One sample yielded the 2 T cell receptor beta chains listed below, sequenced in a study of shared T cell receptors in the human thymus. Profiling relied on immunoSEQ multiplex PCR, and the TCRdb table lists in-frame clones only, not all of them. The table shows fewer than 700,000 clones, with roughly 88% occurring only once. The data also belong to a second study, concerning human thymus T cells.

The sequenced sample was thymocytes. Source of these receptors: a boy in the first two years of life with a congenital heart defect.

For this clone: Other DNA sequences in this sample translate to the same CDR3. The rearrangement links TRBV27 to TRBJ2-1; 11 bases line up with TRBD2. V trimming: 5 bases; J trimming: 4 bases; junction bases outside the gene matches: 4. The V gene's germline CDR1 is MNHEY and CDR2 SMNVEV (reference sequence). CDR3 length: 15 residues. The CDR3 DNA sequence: TGTGCCAGCAGTCTCCGGACTAGCGGGTACAATGAGCAGTTCTTC. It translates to CASSLRTSGYNEQFF.

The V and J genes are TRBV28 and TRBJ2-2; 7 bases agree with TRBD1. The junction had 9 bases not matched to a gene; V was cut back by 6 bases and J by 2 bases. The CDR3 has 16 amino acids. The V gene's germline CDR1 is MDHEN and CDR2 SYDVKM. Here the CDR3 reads CASSPGAGGNTGELFF. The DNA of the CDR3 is TGTGCCAGCAGCCCTGGGGCAGGGGGAAACACCGGGGAGCTGTTTTTT.